This TCR beta chain is drawn from a study of OX40 agonist ivuxolimab in advanced cancers. On this clone itself: Its antigen is still unknown.

The CDR3 is 11 amino acids. Germline lookup yields CDR1 DFQATT and CDR2 SNEGSKA (reference sequence). The V gene lost 8 bases and the J gene lost 6 bases, with 13 bases spanning the gap. TCRdb keeps only in-frame clones here, not all; method: immunoSEQ multiplex PCR. The top ten clones hold approximately 5.4% of a sample with approximately 62,000 clones, 70% to 90% of them seen once. Study-wide points: In the 0.1-3.0 mg/kg groups, partial responders showed among the lowest expansion. Some patients without response likewise showed low normalized clonal expansion. Expanded clones were, on average, more numerous among CD8+ T cells than CD4+.

V usage is TRBV20-1 and J usage is TRBJ1-2; possible D gene TRBD1, 6 bases. This receptor was identified in an adult with an advanced solid tumor such as melanoma, head and neck, liver or kidney cancer. The sample consisted of CD4+ or CD8+ T cells sorted from blood, taken in a trial of the OX40 agonist ivuxolimab. The DNA for the CDR3 is TGCAGTACAAGCCGGACAGATGGCTACACCTTC. Translation: CSTSRTDGYTF.